Each of the 15 T cell receptor beta chains below was sequenced from the same sample in a study of spatial heterogeneity in lung cancer. Broader study findings: It was found that expanded intratumoral alpha and beta TCR counts tracked tumor mutation counts.

Via MiXCR, TCRdb re-called the 5' RACE reads, giving one row per CDR3 protein. The sample shows thousands of distinct CDR3 sequences, 25% to 40% of them seen only once. For these TCRs, the target antigens are not known. Time point noted: sample taken at primary tumor resection. The sample here was lung tumor tissue, taken at surgery. Receptors originate from a male donor with early-stage non-small cell lung cancer.

By share of the sample, this clonotype is medium-sized. The genes are TRBV6-5 and TRBJ1-5, with D unresolved. Per germline, CDR1 MNHEY and CDR2 SVGAGI. The CDR3 loop spans 14 amino acids. Trimming removed 0 bases at V and 2 bases at J, with 5 bases between. CDR3 coding DNA: TGTGCCAGCAGTTACTCGTGGGGCAATCAGCCCCAGCATTTT. This translates into CASSYSWGNQPQHF.

The chain links TRBV14 to TRBJ2-5; D gene ambiguous. V was trimmed by 6 bases and J by 0 bases, leaving 14 bases between them. This CDR3 region has 15 residues. The germline V gene encodes CDR1 SGHDN and CDR2 FVKESK. The CDR3 reads CASSPSGSDQETQYF. The CDR3 nucleotides read TGTGCCAGCAGTCCCTCAGGCAGCGACCAAGAGACCCAGTACTTC.

In its sample, this clonotype is medium-sized. V is TRBV7-2 and J is TRBJ2-7, with 8 bases lining up with TRBD2. With 6 bases clipped from V and 3 bases from J, the junction kept 7 bases outside the gene matches. Germline V gene lookup returns CDR1 SGHTA and CDR2 FQGNSA. CDR3 length: 14 residues. CDR3 DNA: TGTGCCAGCAGTCAAAGCGGGAGCGTCTACGAGCAGTACTTC. Translated: CASSQSGSVYEQYF.

The chain uses TRBV5-6 and TRBJ2-7; D is ambiguous. Germline V gene lookup returns CDR1 SGHDT and CDR2 YYEEEE. This CDR3 contains 11 residues. With 0 bases removed from V and 4 bases from J, the gap between germline ends came to 2 bases. In DNA form, the CDR3 reads TGTGCCAGCAGCTTGGGTTACGAGCAGTACTTC. Translation gives CASSLGYEQYF.

This clonotype counts as medium-sized (0.01 to 0.1%). The chain combines TRBV10-3 with TRBJ2-5; the match to TRBD2 covers 7 bases. CDR3 size: 12 residues. Per the germline V gene, CDR1 is ENHRY and CDR2 is SYGVKD. V was pared by 6 bases and J by 5 bases, with 3 bases of the junction left unmatched. CDR3 region: CAIRASGETQYF. The CDR3 DNA is TGTGCCATCAGGGCTAGCGGCGAGACCCAGTACTTC.

Judged by abundance, this clonotype is medium-sized. The rearrangement links TRBV20-1 to TRBJ2-1; TRBD2 matches 12 bases. The germline CDR1 and CDR2 sequences are DFQATT and SNEGSKA (reference sequence). The CDR3 runs 15 residues. Trimming cost V 3 bases and J 7 bases; bases outside gene matches: 7. This chain's CDR3 is CSARDLAGGGNEQFF. The CDR3 nucleotides are TGCAGTGCTAGGGATCTAGCGGGAGGGGGTAATGAGCAGTTCTTC.

The rearrangement joins TRBV10-1 to TRBJ1-5, with D uncertain. The length of the CDR3 is 13 residues. V was shortened by 2 bases and J by 3 bases, with 5 bases between the two germline ends. CDR1 is WNHNN and CDR2 is SYGVQD in the germline V gene (reference sequence). In DNA form, the CDR3 reads TGCGCCAGCAGTGAGGGGCTCAATCAGCCCCAGCATTTT. Amino acids: CASSEGLNQPQHF.

Within the sample, this clonotype is medium-sized. The chain employs TRBV6-2 or TRBV6-3 and TRBJ2-3, with D possibly being TRBD1 (7 bases). CDR1 MNHEY and CDR2 SVGEGT come from the germline V gene. This CDR3 comprises 16 residues. The V gene lost 4 bases and the J gene lost 0 bases, with 14 bases spanning the gap. The CDR3 nucleotides are TGTGCCAGCAGTTCTCTGACAGGGAGGAGCACAGATACGCAGTATTTT. It translates to CASSSLTGRSTDTQYF.

This clonotype is medium-sized within its sample. J is TRBJ2-2 and V is TRBV28, with D perhaps matching TRBD1 (5 bases). Germline V gene sequence: CDR1 MDHEN, CDR2 SYDVKM. V was cut by 1 base and J by 7 bases, with 10 bases left in between. The CDR3 has 14 residues. Here the CDR3 DNA reads TGTGCCAGCAGTTTATTCAAGGACATCGGGGAGCTGTTTTTT. Protein: CASSLFKDIGELFF. The variable domain in full, with the rest retrieved from reference TRBV28 and TRBJ2-2, is DVKVTQSSRYLVKRTGEKVFLECVQDMDHENMFWYRQDPGLGLRLIYFSYDVKMKEKGDIPEGYSVSREKKERFSLILESASTNQTSMYLCASSLFKDIGELFFGEGSRLTVL.

This clonotype was observed a few times. V is TRBV10-3 and J is TRBJ2-1; D is possibly TRBD2 (5 bases). The CDR3 covers 14 residues. V lost 3 bases and J 7 bases, leaving 13 bases between the germline ends. Germline V gene lookup returns CDR1 ENHRY and CDR2 SYGVKD. The CDR3 DNA reads as TGTGCCATCAGTGACGGACTGGAGTTAAATGAGCAGTTCTTC. Translating gives CAISDGLELNEQFF.

This clonotype was seen more than once but under ten times. This sequence joins TRBV29-1 and TRBJ2-5, with 7 nucleotides matching TRBD2. After removal of 7 bases from V and 3 bases from J, the junction contained 2 bases not matched to a gene. CDR3 length: 11 amino acids. Per the germline V gene, CDR1 is SQVTM and CDR2 is ANQGSEA. CDR3 protein: CSGGSKETQYF. CDR3 in DNA: TGCAGCGGCGGGAGCAAAGAGACCCAGTACTTC.

This clonotype rates as medium-sized. The chain employs TRBV7-2 and TRBJ1-1; D is possibly TRBD1 (5 bases). This CDR3 spans 14 amino acids. The V end lost 1 base, the J end lost 1 base, and 7 bases lay between the germline ends. Germline CDR1 is SGHTA and CDR2 is FQGNSA. CDR3 region: CASSLGRANTEAFF. DNA for the CDR3: TGTGCCAGCAGCTTAGGCAGGGCGAACACTGAAGCTTTCTTT.

The chain uses TRBV30 and TRBJ2-3; D uncertain. With 0 bases removed from V and 6 bases from J, the gap between germline ends came to 4 bases. The CDR3 has 11 amino acids. CDR1 is GTSNPN and CDR2 is SVGIG in the germline V gene (reference sequence). The CDR3 here is CAWSVGDTQYF. As DNA, the CDR3 is TGTGCCTGGAGTGTGGGGGATACGCAGTATTTT.

In this sample, this clonotype turned up many times. This sequence joins TRBV6-6 and TRBJ2-7; D possibly corresponds to TRBD2 (6 bases). CDR1 is MNHNY and CDR2 is SVGAGI in the germline V gene (reference sequence). Trimming shortened V by 0 bases and J by 2 bases, and 11 bases separated the two germline ends. The CDR3 length is 15 residues. The CDR3: CASSYSGDLPYEQYF. Here the CDR3 DNA reads TGTGCCAGCAGTTACTCGGGGGACTTACCCTACGAGCAGTACTTC.

The chain joins TRBV7-2 to TRBJ1-1; D is possibly TRBD1 (6 bases). The germline gives CDR1 SGHTA, CDR2 FQGNSA. The ends were cut back, 4 bases at V and 4 bases at J, with 13 bases in the middle. The length of the CDR3 is 14 residues. CDR3 protein: CASSWGAWGTEAFF. CDR3 in DNA: TGTGCCAGCAGCTGGGGGGCCTGGGGCACTGAAGCTTTCTTT.